This TCR beta chain is drawn from a study of T cell repertoires in aging, cancer and after chemotherapy. For the study at large: Paired samples before and after chemotherapy came from chronic lymphocytic leukemia patients on fludarabine- or bendamustine-based regimens. Approximately 8 million TCR reads were in the whole dataset. The study, taken as a whole, reports: Across the chemotherapy interval, each cancer cohort showed higher median generation probability, suggesting thymic rebound.

V gave up 4 bases and J gave up 6 bases; unmatched junction bases: 7. The CDR3 extends over 14 amino acids. Per germline, CDR1 SGHNT and CDR2 YYREEE (reference sequence). Rearranged V-D-J TRB sequences were amplified with a mixed TRB-A/B primer pool. TCRdb processed the multiplex PCR reads anew with MiXCR; each CDR3 protein has one entry. The sample shows under 450 distinct CDR3 sequences, around a quarter of them seen only once. By sample share, this clonotype is large. Its antigen is unknown. TCR beta rearrangements were amplified from peripheral blood genomic DNA. The specimen sequenced was blood. J is TRBJ2-3 and V is TRBV5-4; the match to TRBD1 covers 8 bases. The clonotype comes from a human donor with a blood cancer. CDR3 in amino acids: CASSPGQAADTQYF. The CDR3 DNA reads TGTGCCAGCAGCCCGGGACAGGCGGCGGATACGCAGTATTTT.